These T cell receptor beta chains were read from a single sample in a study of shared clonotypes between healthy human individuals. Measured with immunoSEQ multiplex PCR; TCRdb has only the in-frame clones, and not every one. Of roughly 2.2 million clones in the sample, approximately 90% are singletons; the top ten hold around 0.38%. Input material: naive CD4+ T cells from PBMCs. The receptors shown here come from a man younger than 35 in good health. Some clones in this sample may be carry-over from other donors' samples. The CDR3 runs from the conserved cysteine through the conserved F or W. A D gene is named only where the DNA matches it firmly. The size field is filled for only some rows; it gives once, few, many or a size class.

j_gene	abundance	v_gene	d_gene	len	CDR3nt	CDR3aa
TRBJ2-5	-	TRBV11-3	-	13	TGTGCCAGCAGCTTAGCCTGGGGAGAGACCCAGTACTTC	CASSLAWGETQYF
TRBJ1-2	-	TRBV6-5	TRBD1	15	TGTGCCAGCAGCTGGGGAGGGGGCGAAGTCTATGGCTACACCTTC	CASSWGGGEVYGYTF
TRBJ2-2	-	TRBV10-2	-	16	TGCGCCAGCAGTGAGCCAGGCCGGCCGCCCACCGGGGAGCTGTTTTTT	CASSEPGRPPTGELFF
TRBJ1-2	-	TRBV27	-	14	TGTGCCAGCAGTTTTCGCCACGCAGGCTATGGCTACACCTTC	CASSFRHAGYGYTF
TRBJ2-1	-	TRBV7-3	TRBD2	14	TGTGCCAGCAGCCCCGGGGGCGGGAGGGCCGAACAGTTCTTC	CASSPGGGRAEQFF
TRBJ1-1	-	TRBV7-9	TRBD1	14	TGTGCCAGCAGCTTACACAGGGGCGCGACTGAAGCTTTCTTT	CASSLHRGATEAFF
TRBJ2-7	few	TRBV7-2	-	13	TGTGCCAGCAGCTTAGCCCGACCCTACGAGCAGTACTTC	CASSLARPYEQYF
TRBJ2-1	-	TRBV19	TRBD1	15	TGTGCCAGTAGTATGAACAGGGGGCTTCTTCATGAGCAGTTCTTC	CASSMNRGLLHEQFF
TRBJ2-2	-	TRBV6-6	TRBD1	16	TGTGCCAGCAGTTCCCCGTTTGGACAGGGCACCGGGGAGCTGTTTTTT	CASSSPFGQGTGELFF
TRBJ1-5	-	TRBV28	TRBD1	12	TGTGCCAGCGGACAGGGAAATCAGCCCCAGCATTTT	CASGQGNQPQHF
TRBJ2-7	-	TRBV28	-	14	TGTGCCAGCAAAATGGGCGGTTCGACCTACGAGCAGTACTTC	CASKMGGSTYEQYF
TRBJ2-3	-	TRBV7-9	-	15	TGTGCCAGCAGCCCGGGACTTTCGCGCGCAGATACGCAGTATTTT	CASSPGLSRADTQYF
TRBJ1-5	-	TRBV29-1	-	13	TGCAGCGTATCTAAAGGGAGCAATCAGCCCCAGCATTTT	CSVSKGSNQPQHF
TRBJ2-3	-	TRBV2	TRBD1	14	TGTGCCACCGGCCGGGACAGGGGGTCGGATACGCAGTATTTT	CATGRDRGSDTQYF
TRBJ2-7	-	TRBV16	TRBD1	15	TGTGCCAGCAGCCCAGGGACAGCCACATCCTACGAGCAGTACTTC	CASSPGTATSYEQYF
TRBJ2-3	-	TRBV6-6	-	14	TGTGCCAGCAGTTACTTAGGGACCTCCCCCCCGCAGTATTTT	CASSYLGTSPPQYF
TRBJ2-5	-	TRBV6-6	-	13	TGTGCCAGCAGCCGGGACGCCCAAGAGACCCAGTACTTC	CASSRDAQETQYF
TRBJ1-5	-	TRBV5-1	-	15	TGCGCCAGCAGCTTGGGAGGGGATAGCAATCAGCCCCAGCATTTT	CASSLGGDSNQPQHF
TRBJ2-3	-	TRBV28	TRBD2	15	TGTGCCAGCAGTATACTAGCGGGAGTCGGAGATACGCAGTATTTT	CASSILAGVGDTQYF
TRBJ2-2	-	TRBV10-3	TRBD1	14	TGTGCCATCAGCCGGGGACAGTCCACCGGGGAGCTGTTTTTT	CAISRGQSTGELFF
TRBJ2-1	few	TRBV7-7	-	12	TGTGCCAGCAGCCCGGCGGGCGGTGAGCAGTTCTTC	CASSPAGGEQFF
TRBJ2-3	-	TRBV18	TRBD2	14	TGTGCCAGCTCACCGACGCCTAGCGGTGATACGCAGTATTTT	CASSPTPSGDTQYF
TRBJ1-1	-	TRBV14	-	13	TGTGCCAGCAGCAAACAGGGTAGCACTGAAGCTTTCTTT	CASSKQGSTEAFF
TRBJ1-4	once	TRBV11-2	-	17	TGTGCCAGCAGCTTAGTTTGGGGGGGCTACACTAATGAAAAACTGTTTTTT	CASSLVWGGYTNEKLFF
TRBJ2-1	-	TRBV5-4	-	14	TGTGCCAGCAGCTTGCGGCGGGGTGCGGAGGAGCAGTTCTTC	CASSLRRGAEEQFF
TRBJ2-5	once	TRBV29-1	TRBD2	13	TGCAGCGCTTTCTTAGCGGGGAAAAAGACCCAGTACTTC	CSAFLAGKKTQYF
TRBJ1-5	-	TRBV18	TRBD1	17	TGTGCCAGCTCACAAAATGGACAGGGGGCGTCTAATCAGCCCCAGCATTTT	CASSQNGQGASNQPQHF
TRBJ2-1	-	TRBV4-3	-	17	TGCGCCAGCAGCCAAGATCCCGTGGGAGGTGGCTACAATGAGCAGTTCTTC	CASSQDPVGGGYNEQFF
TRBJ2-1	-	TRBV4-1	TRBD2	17	TGCGCCAGCAGCCAAGGCAGCGGGATCAGCTCCTACAATGAGCAGTTCTTC	CASSQGSGISSYNEQFF
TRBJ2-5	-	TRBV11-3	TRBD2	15	TGTGCCAGCAGCTGGGGACTAGCGGGAGTAGAGACCCAGTACTTC	CASSWGLAGVETQYF
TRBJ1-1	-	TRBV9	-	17	TGTGCCAGCAGTCAATCCCCAGTACGGGGGGCGAACACTGAAGCTTTCTTT	CASSQSPVRGANTEAFF
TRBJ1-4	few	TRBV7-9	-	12	TGTGCCAGCAGCCCGGGAGAGGAAAAACTGTTTTTT	CASSPGEEKLFF
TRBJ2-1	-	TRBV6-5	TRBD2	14	TGTGCCAGCAGTTATCTAGCGGGACTCAATGAGCAGTTCTTC	CASSYLAGLNEQFF
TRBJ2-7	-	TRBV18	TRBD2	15	TGTGCCAGCTCACGGGCCGGGACTAGCGGATACGAGCAGTACTTC	CASSRAGTSGYEQYF
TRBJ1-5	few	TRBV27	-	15	TGTGCCAGCAGTTTGCTAGCCGGGCCGTATCAGCCCCAGCATTTT	CASSLLAGPYQPQHF
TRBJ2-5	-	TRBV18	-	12	TGTGCCAGCTCACCCCCCGGAGAGACCCAGTACTTC	CASSPPGETQYF
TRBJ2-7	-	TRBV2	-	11	TGTGCCAGCAGTCTTACCTACGAGCAGTACTTC	CASSLTYEQYF
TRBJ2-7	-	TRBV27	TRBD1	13	TGTGCCAGCAGGAGGACAGGGAGTAACGAGCAGTACTTC	CASRRTGSNEQYF
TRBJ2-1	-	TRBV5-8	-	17	TGTGCCAGCAGCTCCTACACGCTGGCAGCGGCCCTCAATGAGCAGTTCTTC	CASSSYTLAAALNEQFF
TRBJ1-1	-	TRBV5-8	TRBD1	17	TGTGCCAGCAGCTTGAGGGGACAGGGGTTCATGAACACTGAAGCTTTCTTT	CASSLRGQGFMNTEAFF
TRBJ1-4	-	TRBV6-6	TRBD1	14	TGTGCCAGCAGTTACGGACAGGGGAATGAAAAACTGTTTTTT	CASSYGQGNEKLFF
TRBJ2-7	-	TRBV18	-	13	TGTGCCAGCTCACCACCAGGGGTGAACGAGCAGTACTTC	CASSPPGVNEQYF
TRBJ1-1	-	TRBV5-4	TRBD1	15	TGTGCCAGCAGCTTGCTCGGACAGGTGAACACTGAAGCTTTCTTT	CASSLLGQVNTEAFF
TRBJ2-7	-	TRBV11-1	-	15	TGTGCCAGCAGCTTAGACGGCTTAGCGTCGGGCGAGCAGTACTTC	CASSLDGLASGEQYF
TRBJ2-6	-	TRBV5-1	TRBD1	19	TGCGCCAGCAGCTTGGCCGAGGGACAGACAAGCTCTGGGGCCAACGTCCTGACTTTC	CASSLAEGQTSSGANVLTF
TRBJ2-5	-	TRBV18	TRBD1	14	TGTGCCAGCTCATCGAGGACAGGGGAAGAGACCCAGTACTTC	CASSSRTGEETQYF
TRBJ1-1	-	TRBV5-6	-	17	TGTGCCAGCAGCCGGGCCCTTGATAGTACAGCGCTCACTGAAGCTTTCTTT	CASSRALDSTALTEAFF
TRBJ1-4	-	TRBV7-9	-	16	TGTGCCAGCAGCTTAGCATGGAGTCGGGAAGCTGAAAAACTGTTTTTT	CASSLAWSREAEKLFF
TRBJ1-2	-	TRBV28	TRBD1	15	TGTGCCAGCAGTTTGGGACAGGCGAGAAACTATGGCTACACCTTC	CASSLGQARNYGYTF